This TCR beta chain derives from a study of control samples from healthy donors and cancer patients. Per germline, CDR1 SGHAT and CDR2 FQNNGV. Unmatched junction bases numbered 8, after V lost 5 bases and J lost 2 bases. The CDR3 covers 17 residues. Sequencing used immunoSEQ multiplex PCR; TCRdb keeps in-frame clones, though not all of them. In the table there are 170,000 or so clones, approximately 93% of which are singletons. Sequencing was carried out using blood. This receptor was identified in a woman in her thirties or forties in good health. The rearrangement uses TRBV11-2 and TRBJ1-4, with TRBD1 matching 10 bases. CDR3 DNA sequence: TGTGCCAGCAGCCCCCGGGACAGGGGACGCACTAATGAAAAACTGTTTTTT. Translated, it gives CASSPRDRGRTNEKLFF.